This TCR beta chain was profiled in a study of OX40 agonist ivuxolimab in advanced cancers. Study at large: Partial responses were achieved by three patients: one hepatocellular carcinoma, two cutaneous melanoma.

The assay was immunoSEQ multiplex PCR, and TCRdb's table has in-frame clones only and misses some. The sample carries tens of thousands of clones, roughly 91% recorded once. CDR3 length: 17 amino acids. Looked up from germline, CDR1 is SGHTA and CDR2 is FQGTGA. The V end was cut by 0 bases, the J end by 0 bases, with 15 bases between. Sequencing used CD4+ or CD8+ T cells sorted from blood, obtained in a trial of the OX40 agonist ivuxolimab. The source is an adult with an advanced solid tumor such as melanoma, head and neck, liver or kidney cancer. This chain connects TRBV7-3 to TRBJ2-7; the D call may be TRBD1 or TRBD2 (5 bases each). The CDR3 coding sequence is TGTGCCAGCAGCTTAACGGGGGAGACCAGTTTCTCCTACGAGCAGTACTTC. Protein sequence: CASSLTGETSFSYEQYF.